The T cell receptor beta chain described here comes from a study of shared clonotypes between healthy human individuals (dated by TCRdb to about 2020). Study-level background: The cohort included three men and a couple of women between 18 and 49 years of age. To increase sequencing depth and limit assay-specific biases, TCR repertoire library preparation and sequencing were carried out by different laboratories using diverse techniques. To estimate repertoire size and how much clonotype sharing occurs between individuals, the study deeply sequenced the blood TCR repertoires of roughly 5 healthy adults. Leukapheresis yielded between about 0.9 and 9 billion PBMCs per donor. Overall results and qualifications from the work: The small number of donors limited the genetic and exposure-history diversity represented. Sampling was restricted to blood, and TCR repertoires in tissues likely differ from the TCR repertoires found in blood. Pairwise subsampling indicated that sequencing depth was expected to affect the degree of clonotype sharing among donors.

Via the germline V gene, CDR1 is SNHLY and CDR2 FYNNEI. The CDR3 holds 14 amino acids from the cysteine to the phenylalanine. The read is trimmed to its CDR3 DNA, 42 bases read in frame from base 1. At the junction V is shortened by 6 bases and J by 1 base, with 9 bases in between. Using the deep immunoSEQ assay, TCR CDR3 regions were amplified from genomic DNA by multiplex PCR. Extracted genomic DNA from each cell subset was distributed evenly across all wells of several immunoSEQ 96-well plates, and each plate was treated as a replicate. Each replicate PCR for unsorted PBMC received 300 to 350 ng genomic DNA, equal to tens of thousands of T cell genomes. Ten immunoSEQ deep assay plates were used to sequence the unsorted PBMC genomic DNA. Purified libraries were quantified with a Qubit 3.0 fluorometer, sized on a Bioanalyzer 2100, and re-quantified with the KAPA Library Quantification kit. Every immunoSEQ 96-well plate was sequenced on a dedicated single-read 150-cycle Illumina NextSeq 550 flow cell. From the authors' description of their analysis: Because the immunoSEQ output included only junctional sequences and no quality scores, the filtering could not be the same as the filtering used for full-length reads. Sequences were annotated with PyIR, a Python wrapper for IgBLAST v1.9, using IMGT germline references to assign V/J genes and CDR3. Any read was removed if the V/J assignment was weak (E-value above 1e-6), the CDR3 was missing, or the read contained stop codons, out-of-frame junctions, or ambiguous translated residues. V3J clonotypes were defined as sequences sharing an identical inferred V gene, J gene, and CDR3 amino acid sequence. The percentage overlap between two repertoires was calculated by dividing the number of shared unique clonotypes by the size of the smaller repertoire. Three approaches were used to assess repertoire richness: RTK rarefaction, the Chao1 estimator, and Recon v2.1 estimates of unobserved clonotypes. Drawn from immuneACCESS, this table holds only the in-frame rearrangements with V and J called that TCRdb kept. Clones are partly lost; checked studies trace under half to an unresolved V gene and leave the rest unexplained. That table supplies the V and J calls and clone size; D and trimming were determined from the DNA. The sample profile shows some 490,000 clones; over 70% of them were found once. About 13% of the sample comes from the top ten.

The donors were healthy, HIV-negative adults with no recently reported acute infections or vaccinations. Only Caucasian adults living in Nashville, Tennessee, USA were represented among the donors. For unsorted samples, approximately 89 million PBMCs were counted, and genomic DNA was extracted using the QIAamp DNA Blood Mini kit. Blood was obtained by leukapheresis, after which PBMCs were separated by Ficoll-Histopaque density gradient centrifugation and cryopreserved in liquid nitrogen vapor phase. In the case of this clone: Its antigen specificity is not known. No base-level quality is on record; no much larger clone is a single base apart.

Sequencing was carried out using PBMCs. This sequence was found in a woman aged 40 to 50 in good health. Some clones in this sample may be carry-over from other donors' samples. The chain uses TRBV2 and TRBJ2-2, with TRBD1 as a weak D call on 6 bases. The DNA sequence is given as TGTGCCAGCAGAAAGGGGGAGAACACCGGGGAGCTGTTTTTT. This gives the protein CASRKGENTGELFF.